One and the same sample provided the 13 T cell receptor beta chains below, sequenced in a study of cytomegalovirus exposure and HLA in healthy donors. Primers for the PCR totalled 60 Vbeta and 13 Jbeta. TCRdb keeps only in-frame clones here, not all; method: immunoSEQ multiplex PCR. The sample has some 130,000 clones. The sequencing input was PBMCs. These receptors all stem from a woman in her sixties in good health and CMV-seronegative.

V usage is TRBV29-1 and J usage is TRBJ2-5, with 8 bases fitting TRBD2. There are 16 residues in the CDR3. CDR1 SQVTM and CDR2 ANQGSEA come from the germline V gene. V shed 8 bases, J shed 5 bases, and the junction held 19 bases outside the gene matches. In DNA form, the CDR3 reads TGCAGCTTCTCGTCGCGGGGGGCCCTGGGTGGCGAGACCCAGTACTTC. This sequence encodes CSFSSRGALGGETQYF. The whole variable domain, remainder taken from reference TRBV29-1 and TRBJ2-5, is SAVISQKPSRDICQRGTSLTIQCQVDSQVTMMFWYRQQPGQSLTLIATANQGSEATYESGFVIDKFPISRPNLTFSTLTVSNMSPEDSSIYLCSFSSRGALGGETQYFGPGTRLLVL.

The chain combines TRBV12-5 with TRBJ2-5, with D perhaps TRBD1 (5 bases). The germline V gene has CDR1 LGHNT and CDR2 FRNRAP. This CDR3 has 16 amino acids. V lost 3 bases and J lost 5, with 19 bases in between. CDR3 sequence (DNA): TGTGCTAGTGGTTTAATGGAGAAATATTCAGGGGAGACCCAGTACTTC. It translates to CASGLMEKYSGETQYF.

The chain uses TRBV2 and TRBJ2-1, with 11 bases fitting TRBD2. The CDR3 loop spans 13 amino acids. Looked up from germline, CDR1 is SNHLY and CDR2 is FYNNEI. The trim removed 8 bases at V and 5 bases at J, leaving 2 bases unmatched. CDR3 in amino acids: CASRLAGNNEQFF. The CDR3 DNA reads TGTGCCAGCCGACTAGCGGGGAACAATGAGCAGTTCTTC. Combining the CDR3 with reference TRBV2 and TRBJ2-1 gives the whole variable domain EPEVTQTPSHQVTQMGQEVILRCVPISNHLYFYWYRQILGQKVEFLVSFYNNEISEKSEIFDDQFSVERPDGSNFTLKIRSTKLEDSAMYFCASRLAGNNEQFFGPGTRLTVL.

The chain carries TRBV7-9 and TRBJ2-2; D not certain. Germline V gene sequence: CDR1 SEHNR, CDR2 FQNEAQ (reference sequence). The V end was cut by 5 bases, the J end by 5 bases, with 9 bases between. This CDR3 has 13 residues. The CDR3 nucleotides read TGTGCCAGCAGCACCACCGGTACCGGGGAGCTGTTTTTT. Its protein is CASSTTGTGELFF.

V and J are TRBV28 and TRBJ1-2; the D is unclear. V shed 1 base and J shed 5 bases, with 8 bases lying between them. The CDR3 has 13 amino acids. Germline CDR1 and CDR2: MDHEN and SYDVKM. This CDR3 reads CASSLFNEYGYTF. The CDR3 nucleotides are TGTGCCAGCAGTTTATTTAACGAGTATGGCTACACCTTC.

Turning to this clone: Relative to the germline gene, one junction end is altered; a read error may explain this. This same CDR3 is encoded by further DNA sequences in the sample. The V and J genes are TRBV2 and TRBJ1-6; maybe TRBD1 (5 bases). CDR3 length: 14 residues. Germline V lookup: CDR1 SNHLY, CDR2 FYNNEI. The CDR3 sequence is CASSDGQGGSPLHF. Written as DNA, the CDR3 is TGTGCCAGCAGTGACGGGCAGGGAGGATCACCCCTCCACTTC.

The chain carries TRBV27 and TRBJ2-1; 15 bases are shared with TRBD2. Germline trimming cut 5 bases from V and 4 bases from J; bases unmatched to any gene: 3. The length of the CDR3 is 16 residues. CDR1 and CDR2 from the germline V gene are MNHEY and SMNVEV (reference sequence). CDR3 residues: CASSRGTSGGYNEQFF. Written as DNA, the CDR3 is TGTGCCAGCAGTAGGGGGACTAGCGGGGGGTACAATGAGCAGTTCTTC.

V is TRBV6-5 and J is TRBJ1-6; possibly TRBD1 for D (6 bases). Per the germline V gene, CDR1 is MNHEY and CDR2 is SVGAGI. The CDR3 extends over 14 amino acids. Trimming took off 7 bases at V and 12 bases at J, with 19 bases between the two ends. The CDR3 DNA reads TGTGCCAGCACCAGGGACACCTCGGTTGGACCCCTCCACTTT. Amino acids: CASTRDTSVGPLHF.

CDR3 residues: CASSPFTGSSNQPQHF. In nucleotides, the CDR3 is TGTGCCAGCTCACCGTTTACAGGGAGTAGCAATCAGCCCCAGCATTTT. The genes are TRBV18 and TRBJ1-5, with D maybe TRBD1 (6 bases). The germline V and J ends were trimmed by 3 bases and 0 bases, with 12 bases remaining between them. Germline V gives CDR1 KGHSH, CDR2 LQKENI. The CDR3 runs to 16 residues.

The J gene is TRBJ2-3, the V gene TRBV6-5; a possible D gene is TRBD2 (5 bases). The length of the CDR3 is 15 residues. Germline V lookup: CDR1 MNHEY, CDR2 SVGAGI. Trimming removed 0 bases from V and 0 bases from J, with 7 bases in between. CDR3 amino acids: CASSYSGDSTDTQYF. The CDR3 region has the DNA TGTGCCAGCAGTTACTCCGGGGATAGCACAGATACGCAGTATTTT.

The CDR3 reads CASSPRDSPLEPQHF. The DNA for the CDR3 is TGTGCCAGCTCACCCCGGGACAGCCCCTTGGAGCCCCAGCATTTT. The gene calls are TRBV18 and TRBJ1-5; 7 nucleotides line up with TRBD1. Trimming cost V 3 bases and J 8 bases; bases outside gene matches: 10. Per the germline V gene, CDR1 is KGHSH and CDR2 is LQKENI. The CDR3 sequence is 15 residues long. The whole variable domain, filled in from reference TRBV18 and TRBJ1-5, reads NAGVMQNPRHLVRRRGQEARLRCSPMKGHSHVYWYRQLPEEGLKFMVYLQKENIIDESGMPKERFSAEFPKEGPSILRIQQVVRGDSAAYFCASSPRDSPLEPQHFGDGTRLSIL.

The rearrangement links TRBV5-1 to TRBJ1-2; TRBD1 agrees at 7 bases. The CDR3 is 15 residues long. Unmatched junction bases numbered 13, after V lost 3 bases and J lost 8 bases. The germline gives CDR1 SGHRS, CDR2 YFSETQ. The CDR3 sequence: CASSSSQTGDRGYTF. In DNA form, the CDR3 reads TGCGCCAGCAGCTCAAGTCAAACAGGGGACCGCGGCTACACCTTC.

The chain couples TRBV5-1 to TRBJ1-2; TRBD1 might be the D (5 bases). Germline-derived CDR1 and CDR2 are SGHRS and YFSETQ. The CDR3 covers 14 residues. Trimming stripped 2 bases from V and 5 bases from J, with 13 bases between. The CDR3 sequence is CASSLQEGGYGYTF. The CDR3 nucleotides read TGCGCCAGCAGCTTACAGGAGGGAGGATATGGCTACACCTTC.